Below are 20 T cell receptor beta chains sequenced from a single sample in a study of blood T cell repertoires in COVID-19. Only in-frame clones appear in the TCRdb table, and some are missing; sequencing was by immunoSEQ multiplex PCR. The repertoire holds roughly 100,000 clones, with nearly 90% as singletons. What was sequenced was peripheral blood. These receptors came from a man aged 45-65 years with active COVID-19.

Turning to this clone: This same CDR3 is encoded by further DNA sequences in the sample. V gene TRBV5-1 combines with J gene TRBJ2-5, with 7 bases fitting TRBD1. This CDR3 comprises 15 residues. Germline-derived CDR1 and CDR2 are SGHRS and YFSETQ. The ends lost 0 bases at V and 2 bases at J; junction bases unmatched: 4. The CDR3 reads CASSLGGQLQETQYF. CDR3 sequence (DNA): TGCGCCAGCAGCTTGGGGGGACAGCTACAAGAGACCCAGTACTTC. The entire variable domain, with the rest obtained from reference TRBV5-1 and TRBJ2-5, is as follows: KAGVTQTPRYLIKTRGQQVTLSCSPISGHRSVSWYQQTPGQGLQFLFEYFSETQRNKGNFPGRFSGRQFSNSRSEMNVSTLELGDSALYLCASSLGGQLQETQYFGPGTRLLVL.

This clone was observed a few times. Here the CDR3 reads CASGRGAPEQYF. The CDR3, as DNA: TGTGCTAGCGGTCGGGGGGCTCCCGAGCAGTACTTC. V is TRBV12-5 and J is TRBJ2-7; TRBD2 might be the D (7 bases). The CDR3 contains 12 residues. Germline CDR1 reads LGHNT; CDR2 reads FRNRAP. V was cut by 9 bases and J by 6 bases, with 15 bases left in between.

This sequence joins TRBV9 and TRBJ2-7; unclear D gene. Germline CDR1 reads SGDLS; CDR2 reads YYNGEE. With 4 bases removed from V and 5 bases from J, the gap between germline ends came to 13 bases. The CDR3 has 13 amino acids. Here the CDR3 DNA reads TGTGCCAGCAGCCCCCCCGGTGTGAACGAGCAGTACTTC. It is translated as CASSPPGVNEQYF.

The chain recombines TRBV7-2 with TRBJ2-2; D not resolved. The CDR3 spans 15 residues. Trimming cost V 4 bases and J 4 bases, with 13 bases left between them. Germline loops: CDR1 SGHTA, CDR2 FQGNSA. In DNA form, the CDR3 reads TGTGCCAGCAGCTCCAAAAATGAGCCCACCGGGGAGCTGTTTTTT. It codes for CASSSKNEPTGELFF.

The chain carries TRBV5-1 and TRBJ2-6; 9 nucleotides match TRBD2. CDR1 and CDR2 (germline): SGHRS, YFSETQ. The CDR3 runs to 18 residues. The V and J ends lost 0 bases and 2 bases, in that order; junction bases with no gene match: 6. In DNA form, the CDR3 reads TGCGCCAGCAGCTTGGTCCCGCGGGGGGGCACTGGGGCCAACGTCCTGACTTTC. Translating it yields CASSLVPRGGTGANVLTF.

The chain uses TRBV5-1 and TRBJ2-7; 9 bases fit TRBD1. V lost 4 bases, J lost 0 bases, and 8 bases stayed unmatched. The CDR3 runs 16 residues. The germline CDR1 and CDR2 sequences are SGHRS and YFSETQ. CDR3 region: CASSPIDRGYSYEQYF. The CDR3 DNA is TGCGCCAGCAGCCCGATAGACAGGGGGTACTCCTACGAGCAGTACTTC.

The rearrangement joins TRBV2 to TRBJ2-5; 9 bases line up with TRBD2. Looked up from germline, CDR1 is SNHLY and CDR2 is FYNNEI. The CDR3 loop spans 16 amino acids. The V gene end was trimmed by 11 bases and the J gene end by 2 bases; junction bases not matched to a gene: 15. The CDR3 DNA reads TGTGCCGCCCTGACAGCGGGGGGCCGTATGCAAGAGACCCAGTACTTC. As protein: CAALTAGGRMQETQYF.

The V and J genes are TRBV10-3 and TRBJ2-7, with TRBD2 identical over 11 bases. V lost 6 bases to trimming and J lost 3 bases; unmatched junction nucleotides: 4. This CDR3 is 14 amino acids long. The germline V gene has CDR1 ENHRY and CDR2 SYGVKD. Written as DNA, the CDR3 is TGTGCCATCAGACGGACTAGCGGGCACTACGAGCAGTACTTC. Its translation: CAIRRTSGHYEQYF.

The sample holds a few counts of this clone. This chain connects TRBV19 to TRBJ1-5, with a possible D match to TRBD1 (6 bases). V was shortened by 8 bases and J by 2 bases, with 7 bases between the two germline ends. Germline CDR1 LNHDA, CDR2 SQIVND (reference sequence). CDR3 size: 12 residues. CDR3 amino acids: CASHRGNQPQHF. The DNA of the CDR3 is TGTGCCAGTCACAGGGGCAATCAGCCCCAGCATTTT.

Only a few counts were recorded for this clone. The rearrangement links TRBV28 to TRBJ2-1; possibly TRBD1 for D (6 bases). Trimming pared 7 bases from V and 16 bases from J, leaving 20 bases between. Looked up from germline, CDR1 is MDHEN and CDR2 is SYDVKM. CDR3 length equals 12 residues. The CDR3 sequence is CASTQIQGTLFF. The CDR3, as DNA: TGTGCCAGCACCCAAATACAGGGTACTCTATTCTTC.

The chain carries TRBV2 and TRBJ2-6, with unresolved D. The germline V and J ends were trimmed by 1 base and 0 bases, with 7 bases remaining between them. The CDR3 extends over 16 amino acids. The germline V gene encodes CDR1 SNHLY and CDR2 FYNNEI. CDR3: CASSEGYSSGANVLTF. The CDR3 DNA reads as TGTGCCAGCAGTGAAGGCTACTCCTCTGGGGCCAACGTCCTGACTTTC.

Regarding this clone: Sequence at one end of the junction differs from germline and may be a read error. The chain couples TRBV5-6 to TRBJ2-3, with D possibly being TRBD2 (6 bases). CDR3 size: 13 residues. Germline V gene lookup returns CDR1 SGHDT and CDR2 YYEEEE. Here the CDR3 DNA reads TGTGCCAGCACCTTGAGACGGGGGGATACGCAGTATTTT. Protein: CASTLRRGDTQYF.

The chain combines TRBV11-3 with TRBJ2-1; maybe TRBD1 (6 bases). Trimming removed 0 bases from V and 9 bases from J, with 15 bases in between. This CDR3 has 15 residues. Germline CDR1 reads SGHNT; CDR2 reads YENEEA. The CDR3 DNA sequence: TGTGCCAGCAGCTTAGAGGGGGCTACGGTCGCTGAGCAGTTCTTC. It encodes CASSLEGATVAEQFF.

The chain links TRBV19 to TRBJ2-1, with TRBD2 matching over 8 bases. Trimming at V came to 6 bases and at J to 4 bases, leaving 11 bases not matched to a gene. In germline, CDR1 is LNHDA, CDR2 SQIVND (reference sequence). There are 16 residues in the CDR3. The CDR3 is CASSLPGGGSYNEQFF. CDR3 coding DNA: TGTGCCAGTAGCCTCCCGGGCGGGGGGTCATACAATGAGCAGTTCTTC.

This chain links TRBV12-3 or TRBV12-4 with TRBJ2-5; D is uncertain. This CDR3 spans 11 amino acids. Trimming stripped 2 bases from V and 5 bases from J, with 3 bases between. As DNA, the CDR3 is TGTGCCAGCAGTTTACGGGAGACCCAGTACTTC. This sequence encodes CASSLRETQYF.

This rearrangement joins TRBV11-2 to TRBJ2-7; D perhaps matches TRBD1 (6 bases). The CDR3 has 15 amino acids. Trimming cost V 5 bases and J 6 bases, with 20 bases left between them. Per germline, CDR1 SGHAT and CDR2 FQNNGV. The CDR3 DNA follows: TGTGCCAGCAGCGAGATAACAGGGTCCCGGCGCGAGCAGTACTTC. Translating gives CASSEITGSRREQYF.

The chain combines TRBV9 with TRBJ2-2, with D perhaps TRBD2 (6 bases). The CDR3 has 15 amino acids. The V gene lost 2 bases and the J gene lost 14 bases, with 22 bases spanning the gap. Germline-derived CDR1 and CDR2 are SGDLS and YYNGEE. CDR3 DNA: TGTGCCAGCAGCGTCTCCCTTCACGAGGCGCGGGGTCTGTTTTTT. This translates into CASSVSLHEARGLFF.

The rearrangement joins TRBV2 to TRBJ1-6, with 8 bases fitting TRBD1. Per the germline V gene, CDR1 is SNHLY and CDR2 is FYNNEI. V lost 5 bases and J lost 0; bases outside the gene matches: 6. The CDR3 loop spans 17 amino acids. CDR3 sequence: CASSFQGAYSYNSPLHF. In nucleotides, the CDR3 is TGTGCCAGCAGTTTTCAGGGGGCCTACTCCTATAATTCACCCCTCCACTTT.

The CDR3 coding sequence is TGTGCCAGCAGTTGGGGACTAGTCGACAATGAGCAGTTCTTC. This encodes CASSWGLVDNEQFF. The chain combines TRBV6-6 with TRBJ2-1, with 8 positions matching TRBD2. The CDR3 is made up of 14 amino acids. Germline assignment: CDR1 MNHNY and CDR2 SVGAGI (reference sequence). The V and J ends lost 4 bases and 5 bases, in that order; junction bases with no gene match: 4.

The rearrangement joins TRBV2 to TRBJ1-6, with 9 bases aligning to TRBD1. The CDR3 loop spans 14 amino acids. The trim removed 5 bases at V and 5 bases at J, leaving 1 base unmatched. In germline, CDR1 is SNHLY, CDR2 FYNNEI. Here the CDR3 DNA reads TGTGCCAGCAGTCGGGACAGGGATAATTCACCCCTCCACTTT. It encodes CASSRDRDNSPLHF.